A single sample gave rise to the 21 T cell receptor beta chains below, sequenced in a study of cytomegalovirus exposure and HLA in healthy donors. The study ran its PCR with 60 Vbeta and 13 Jbeta primers. Clones were sequenced by immunoSEQ multiplex PCR, and TCRdb holds only the in-frame ones, with some missing. The repertoire holds about 82,000 clones, with around 77% as singletons. Sequencing input: PBMCs. The source of these receptors is a man in his forties or fifties in good health and CMV-seronegative.

Regarding this clone: At one end, the junction sequence differs from germline, possibly due to a read error. The chain employs TRBV7-9 and TRBJ2-7; 13 bases match TRBD2. The CDR3 consists of 16 residues. Looked up from germline, CDR1 is SEHNR and CDR2 is FQNEAQ (reference sequence). CDR3 sequence (DNA): TGTTCCAGCAGCTTAGCAACTAGCGGGGGGGCGATCGAGCAGTACTTC. Its translation: CSSSLATSGGAIEQYF. The complete variable domain, with remaining parts taken from reference TRBV7-9 and TRBJ2-7, reads DTGVSQNPRHKITKRGQNVTFRCDPISEHNRLYWYRQTLGQGPEFLTYFQNEAQLEKSRLLSDRFSAERPKGSFSTLEIQRTEQGDSAMYLCSSSLATSGGAIEQYFGPGTRLTVT.

The chain carries TRBV19 and TRBJ1-2; 7 bases line up with TRBD1. Germline CDR1 LNHDA, CDR2 SQIVND (reference sequence). The CDR3 has 15 amino acids. After removal of 6 bases from V and 0 bases from J, the junction contained 7 bases not matched to a gene. The CDR3 DNA reads as TGTGCCAGTAGAAATGGACAGGCCGCTAACTATGGCTACACCTTC. This translates into CASRNGQAANYGYTF.

CDR3 amino acids: CASREPGLAPYNEQFF. CDR3 sequence (DNA): TGTGCCAGTAGGGAGCCGGGACTAGCCCCGTACAATGAGCAGTTCTTC. The genes are TRBV19 and TRBJ2-1; 9 bases line up with TRBD2. CDR1 is LNHDA and CDR2 is SQIVND in the germline V gene (reference sequence). The V segment lost 6 bases and the J segment 4 bases; nucleotides outside the gene matches: 10. The CDR3 consists of 16 residues.

The gene calls are TRBV5-4 and TRBJ1-6; no definite D call. Between the trimmed V and J ends, which lost 0 bases and 5 bases, there was a span of 9 bases. This CDR3 comprises 15 residues. CDR1 and CDR2 (germline): SGHNT, YYREEE (reference sequence). The chain's CDR3 is CASSLERVNNSPLHF. CDR3 nucleotide sequence: TGTGCCAGCAGCTTGGAGCGTGTGAATAATTCACCCCTCCACTTT.

This clone was detected a few times. The chain recombines TRBV28 with TRBJ2-4, with D maybe TRBD1 (5 bases). Trimming left V 8 bases short and J 7 bases short, with 9 bases between. The CDR3 length is 11 residues. The germline V gene has CDR1 MDHEN and CDR2 SYDVKM. CDR3 sequence reads: CASQGNNIQYF. The DNA of the CDR3 is TGTGCCAGCCAGGGAAACAACATTCAGTACTTC.

The V gene is TRBV7-9, the J gene TRBJ1-3; D is perhaps TRBD1 (6 bases). Germline loops: CDR1 SEHNR, CDR2 FQNEAQ (reference sequence). With 10 bases removed from V and 0 bases from J, the gap between germline ends came to 13 bases. This CDR3 region has 14 residues. CDR3 region: CATPTGSSGNTIYF. DNA of the CDR3: TGTGCCACCCCGACAGGAAGCTCTGGAAACACCATATATTTT.

This chain links TRBV4-2 with TRBJ2-5; 13 bases are a match to TRBD2. Germline trimming cut 1 base from V and 2 bases from J; bases unmatched to any gene: 4. There are 17 residues in the CDR3. Germline loops: CDR1 LGHNA, CDR2 YNFKEQ. CDR3 nucleotide sequence: TGTGCCAGCAGCCAAGTCCTGACTAGCGGGGGGCAAGAGACCCAGTACTTC. Residues: CASSQVLTSGGQETQYF.

A word on this clone: One end of the junction is discordant with germline, which a read error may explain. The chain links TRBV18 to TRBJ2-5; unclear D gene. This CDR3 spans 16 amino acids. CDR1 is KGHSH and CDR2 is LQKENI in the germline V gene. The CDR3 spells CASSLLVATVEETRYF. As DNA, the CDR3 is TGTGCCAGCTCACTGCTCGTTGCTACTGTCGAGGAGACCCGGTACTTC.

The chain links TRBV13 to TRBJ1-4; 8 bases line up with TRBD1. The trim removed 5 bases at V and 2 bases at J, leaving 10 bases unmatched. CDR1 is PRHDT, CDR2 FYEKMQ, per germline (reference sequence). CDR3 size: 17 residues. Here the CDR3 reads CASSKYRGLDTNEKLFF. The DNA for the CDR3 is TGTGCCAGCAGCAAATACAGGGGGTTGGACACTAATGAAAAACTGTTTTTT.

As regards this clone: Mismatch with germline at one junction end may stem from a read error. The gene calls are TRBV10-3 and TRBJ2-1; tentatively, D is TRBD1 (5 bases). This CDR3 contains 11 residues. Per germline, CDR1 ENHRY and CDR2 SYGVKD. The CDR3 protein is CAISGSDSRVF. The CDR3 coding sequence is TGTGCCATCAGTGGGAGCGACAGTCGGGTCTTC.

The rearrangement uses TRBV11-2 and TRBJ1-1; TRBD1 might be the D (6 bases). Germline V lookup: CDR1 SGHAT, CDR2 FQNNGV. V was pared by 0 bases and J by 10 bases, with 12 bases between. The CDR3 covers 13 residues. The CDR3 spells CASSLERGGRAFF. DNA of the CDR3: TGTGCCAGCAGCTTAGAGAGAGGGGGTCGAGCTTTCTTT.

This chain uses TRBV6-1 with TRBJ1-6; D is uncertain. This CDR3 is 12 amino acids long. Germline V gene data show CDR1 as MNHNS and CDR2 as SASEGT. The germline V and J ends were trimmed by 8 bases and 8 bases, with 10 bases remaining between them. In DNA form, the CDR3 reads TGTGCCAGCTCTTCTCTCGATTCACCCCTCCACTTT. It yields the protein CASSSLDSPLHF.

The gene calls are TRBV7-9 and TRBJ2-5; D perhaps matches TRBD2 (6 bases). This CDR3 has 14 residues. Germline CDR1 SEHNR, CDR2 FQNEAQ (reference sequence). Trimming removed 5 bases at V and 0 bases at J, with 10 bases between. CDR3 sequence reads: CASSRRGNQETQYF. Here the CDR3 DNA reads TGTGCCAGCAGCCGGAGGGGCAACCAAGAGACCCAGTACTTC.

The V gene is TRBV7-2, the J gene TRBJ1-6; D remains unclear. This CDR3 is 12 amino acids long. From germline, CDR1 is SGHTA and CDR2 FQGNSA. V shed 4 bases and J shed 16 bases, with 14 bases lying between them. CDR3 DNA sequence: TGTGCCAGCAGCTCCACCACCAGGCTACTCCACTTT. Encoded protein: CASSSTTRLLHF. Looking up the rest from reference TRBV7-2 and TRBJ1-6 gives the full variable domain: GAGVSQSPSNKVTEKGKDVELRCDPISGHTALYWYRQSLGQGLEFLIYFQGNSAPDKSGLPSDRFSAERTGGSVSTLTIQRTQQEDSAVYLCASSSTTRLLHFGNGTRLTVT.

The table lists this clone with a few counts. The J gene is TRBJ2-1, the V gene TRBV5-1; TRBD1 matches 10 bases. The V gene end was trimmed by 4 bases and the J gene end by 0 bases; junction bases not matched to a gene: 13. The germline CDR1 and CDR2 sequences are SGHRS and YFSETQ. The CDR3 length is 19 residues. The CDR3 region has the DNA TGCGCCAGCAGCGCGCCGGGACAGGGGTTCCTGTTCTCCTACAATGAGCAGTTCTTC. The encoded protein is CASSAPGQGFLFSYNEQFF.

The rearrangement joins TRBV11-2 to TRBJ2-3, with 8 bases lining up with TRBD2. The CDR3 extends over 16 amino acids. Germline CDR1 and CDR2: SGHAT and FQNNGV. After removal of 1 base from V and 0 bases from J, the junction contained 3 bases not matched to a gene. This chain's CDR3 is CASSLAGGASTDTQYF. The DNA for the CDR3 is TGTGCCAGCAGCTTAGCCGGGGGGGCTAGCACAGATACGCAGTATTTT. Complete variable domain (other parts from reference TRBV11-2 and TRBJ2-3): EAGVAQSPRYKIIEKRQSVAFWCNPISGHATLYWYQQILGQGPKLLIQFQNNGVVDDSQLPKDRFSAERLKGVDSTLKIQPAKLEDSAVYLCASSLAGGASTDTQYFGPGTRLTVL.

The V and J genes are TRBV19 and TRBJ1-4, with TRBD1 matching over 12 bases. Germline V gene lookup returns CDR1 LNHDA and CDR2 SQIVND (reference sequence). The length of the CDR3 is 16 residues. Trimming cost V 4 bases and J 4 bases; bases outside gene matches: 4. CDR3 region: CASSRGQGANNEKLFF. CDR3 nucleotide sequence: TGTGCCAGTAGTAGGGGACAGGGGGCGAATAATGAAAAACTGTTTTTT.

This chain connects TRBV7-9 to TRBJ2-5; D remains ambiguous. Germline values: CDR1 SEHNR, CDR2 FQNEAQ (reference sequence). The CDR3 totals 15 residues. V lost 5 bases and J lost 4, with 17 bases in between. In nucleotides, the CDR3 is TGTGCCAGCAGCCAAGCGAGGATAGGCCGAGAGACCCAGTACTTC. As protein: CASSQARIGRETQYF.

This chain's CDR3 is CASSPQGANSPLHF. The CDR3 DNA sequence: TGTGCCAGCAGCCCACAGGGGGCCAATTCACCCCTCCACTTT. The chain carries TRBV6-1 and TRBJ1-6, with 9 nucleotides matching TRBD1. The CDR3 spans 14 residues. Trimming took 6 bases from V and 7 from J; bases not matched to a gene: 4. CDR1 MNHNS and CDR2 SASEGT come from the germline V gene.

A remark on this clone: The junction shows a germline mismatch at one end, possibly a read error. CDR3 DNA: TGTTCCAGCAGCCCTCGGGGAGCCCCCGAGCAGTACTTC. This translates into CSSSPRGAPEQYF. This rearrangement joins TRBV7-9 to TRBJ2-7; a weak D match, TRBD2 (5 bases). The CDR3 contains 13 residues. CDR1 is SEHNR and CDR2 is FQNEAQ in the germline V gene (reference sequence).

The gene calls are TRBV30 and TRBJ1-2, with D perhaps TRBD1 (5 bases). The V end was cut by 7 bases, the J end by 8 bases, with 20 bases between. CDR3 length: 13 amino acids. CDR1 is GTSNPN, CDR2 SVGIG, per germline (reference sequence). CDR3 sequence reads: CASSGGVNRGYTF. The CDR3 nucleotides read TGTGCCTCCTCGGGGGGGGTCAATCGGGGCTACACCTTC.